A single sample is the source of the 9 T cell receptor beta chains below, sequenced in a study of T cell responses to AZD1222 COVID-19 vaccine. Using immunoSEQ multiplex PCR, the repertoire was profiled, and TCRdb retains in-frame clones only, with some absent. Altogether some 120,000 clones are present, approximately 90% being singletons, with the ten largest covering about 1.1%. The sample here was peripheral blood, taken on day 0 of AZD1222 vaccination. These receptors all stem from an adult in good health.

The chain has TRBV6-5 and TRBJ1-4; 7 nucleotides line up with TRBD1. This CDR3 region has 14 residues. Per germline, CDR1 MNHEY and CDR2 SVGAGI. Trimming at V came to 7 bases and at J to 3 bases, leaving 5 bases not matched to a gene. CDR3 nucleotide sequence: TGTGCCAGCACCGACAGGGTGCCTAATGAAAAACTGTTTTTT. Its translation is CASTDRVPNEKLFF.

This clone was counted once. The CDR3 region has the DNA TGTGCCAGCAGCCTCCCGGAGCGGTCTAACTATGGCTACACCTTC. The encoded protein is CASSLPERSNYGYTF. The rearrangement links TRBV5-6 to TRBJ1-2; no definite D call. Trimming left V 4 bases short and J 0 bases short, with 13 bases between. Germline V gives CDR1 SGHDT, CDR2 YYEEEE. This CDR3 has 15 residues.

This chain connects TRBV5-1 to TRBJ1-2, with D unclear. From germline, CDR1 is SGHRS and CDR2 YFSETQ. Between the trimmed V and J ends, which lost 0 bases and 0 bases, there was a span of 6 bases. The CDR3 runs to 14 residues. The CDR3 reads CASSLGHPNYGYTF. The CDR3 DNA is TGCGCCAGCAGCTTGGGACACCCTAACTATGGCTACACCTTC.

This chain links TRBV30 with TRBJ2-4; TRBD2 might be the D (7 bases). This CDR3 is 14 amino acids long. The V end was cut by 8 bases, the J end by 7 bases, with 21 bases between. Germline-derived CDR1 and CDR2 are GTSNPN and SVGIG (reference sequence). The CDR3 loop reads CARRDTVTSNIQYF. CDR3 sequence (DNA): TGTGCCCGAAGGGACACCGTGACTAGCAACATTCAGTACTTC.

This chain uses TRBV5-1 with TRBJ1-6; the D is unclear. The germline V gene has CDR1 SGHRS and CDR2 YFSETQ. V was shortened by 5 bases and J by 5 bases, with 8 bases between the two germline ends. This CDR3 spans 13 amino acids. The CDR3 DNA reads TGCGCCAGCAGTGTTCAACATAATTCACCCCTCCACTTT. Protein: CASSVQHNSPLHF.

The V call is TRBV7-8, the J call TRBJ2-7, with 9 nucleotides matching TRBD2. Germline values: CDR1 SGHVS, CDR2 FQNEAQ. The CDR3 runs to 16 residues. V shed 1 base and J 2 bases; nucleotides not matched to a gene: 6. The CDR3 DNA is TGTGCCAGCAGCTTAGTTGTTGCGGGAGGGACCTACGAGCAGTACTTC. Translating gives CASSLVVAGGTYEQYF.

The genes are TRBV29-1 and TRBJ2-3, with D maybe TRBD2 (6 bases). Trimming shortened V by 7 bases and J by 6 bases, and 29 bases separated the two germline ends. The V gene's germline CDR1 is SQVTM and CDR2 ANQGSEA. The CDR3 consists of 17 residues. The CDR3 region has the DNA TGCAGCGCCCGGGGGAGCCGTGGACACCGAGTAGGCGATACGCAGTATTTT. Its translation is CSARGSRGHRVGDTQYF.

This clone came up once. The chain employs TRBV27 and TRBJ2-7; 9 bases are a match to TRBD2. J lost 6 bases, V lost 6 bases, and 12 bases had no gene match. From germline, CDR1 is MNHEY and CDR2 SMNVEV (reference sequence). The CDR3 consists of 15 residues. This CDR3 is CASSPGTSRKGEQYF. DNA of the CDR3: TGTGCCAGCAGCCCCGGGACTAGCCGGAAGGGCGAGCAGTACTTC.

The chain carries TRBV6-6 and TRBJ2-7; 14 positions agree with TRBD2. Germline loops: CDR1 MNHNY, CDR2 SVGAGI (reference sequence). V was clipped by 6 bases and J by 7 bases; unmatched bases: 5. CDR3 length: 14 amino acids. CDR3 residues: CASSRGTSGSEQYF. The CDR3 DNA follows: TGTGCCAGCAGCAGAGGGACTAGCGGGAGTGAGCAGTACTTC.